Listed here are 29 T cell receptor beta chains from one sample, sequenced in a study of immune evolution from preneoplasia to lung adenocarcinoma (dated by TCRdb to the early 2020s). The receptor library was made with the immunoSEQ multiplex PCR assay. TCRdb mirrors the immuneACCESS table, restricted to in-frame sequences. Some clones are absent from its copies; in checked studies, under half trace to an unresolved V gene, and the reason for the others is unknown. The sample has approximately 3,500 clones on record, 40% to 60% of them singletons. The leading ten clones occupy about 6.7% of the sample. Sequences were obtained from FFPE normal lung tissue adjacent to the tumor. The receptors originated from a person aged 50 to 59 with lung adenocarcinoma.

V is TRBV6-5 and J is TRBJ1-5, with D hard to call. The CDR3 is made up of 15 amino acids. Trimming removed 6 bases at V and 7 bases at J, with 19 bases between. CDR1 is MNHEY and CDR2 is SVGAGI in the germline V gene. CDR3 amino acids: CASSSTAGAWQPQHF. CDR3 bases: TGTGCCAGCAGCAGCACAGCGGGCGCTTGGCAGCCCCAGCATTTT.

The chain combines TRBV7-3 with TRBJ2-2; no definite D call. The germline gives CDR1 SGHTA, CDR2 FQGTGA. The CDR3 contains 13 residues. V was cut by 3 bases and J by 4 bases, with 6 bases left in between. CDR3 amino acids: CASSFDGTGELFF. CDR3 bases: TGTGCCAGCAGCTTCGACGGCACCGGGGAGCTGTTTTTT.

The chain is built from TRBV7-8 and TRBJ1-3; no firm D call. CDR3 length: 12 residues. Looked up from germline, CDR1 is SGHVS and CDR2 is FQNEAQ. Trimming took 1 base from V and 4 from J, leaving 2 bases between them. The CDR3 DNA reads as TGTGCCAGCAGCTTAGGCGGAAACACCATATATTTT. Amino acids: CASSLGGNTIYF.

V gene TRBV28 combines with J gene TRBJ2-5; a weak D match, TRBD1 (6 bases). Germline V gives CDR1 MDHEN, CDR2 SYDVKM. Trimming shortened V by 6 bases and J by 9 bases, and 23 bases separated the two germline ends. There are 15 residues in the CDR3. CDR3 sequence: CASRIQGRGYQAQYF. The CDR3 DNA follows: TGTGCCAGCAGGATACAGGGTAGGGGGTACCAGGCCCAGTACTTC.

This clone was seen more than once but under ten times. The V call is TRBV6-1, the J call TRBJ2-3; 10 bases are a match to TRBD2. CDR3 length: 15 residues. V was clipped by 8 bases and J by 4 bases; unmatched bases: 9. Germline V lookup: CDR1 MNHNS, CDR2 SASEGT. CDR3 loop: CASGSTSGYPDTQYF. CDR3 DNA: TGTGCCAGCGGTTCGACTAGCGGGTACCCAGATACGCAGTATTTT.

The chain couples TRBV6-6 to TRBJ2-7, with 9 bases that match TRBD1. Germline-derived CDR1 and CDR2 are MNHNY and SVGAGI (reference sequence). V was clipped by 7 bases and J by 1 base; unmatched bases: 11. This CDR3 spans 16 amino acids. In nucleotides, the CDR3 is TGTGCCAGCATGGAGGGTACCGGGACAGGGTCCTACGAGCAGTACTTC. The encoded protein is CASMEGTGTGSYEQYF.

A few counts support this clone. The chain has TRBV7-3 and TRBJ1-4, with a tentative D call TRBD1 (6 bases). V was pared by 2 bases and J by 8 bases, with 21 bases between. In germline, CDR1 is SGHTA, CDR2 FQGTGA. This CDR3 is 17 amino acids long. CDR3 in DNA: TGTGCCAGCAGCTTACAATATCGGGACAAGGACATAGAAAAACTGTTTTTT. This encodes CASSLQYRDKDIEKLFF. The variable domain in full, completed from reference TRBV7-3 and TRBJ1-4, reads GAGVSQTPSNKVTEKGKYVELRCDPISGHTALYWYRQSLGQGPEFLIYFQGTGAADDSGLPNDRFFAVRPEGSVSTLKIQRTERGDSAVYLCASSLQYRDKDIEKLFFGSGTQLSVL.

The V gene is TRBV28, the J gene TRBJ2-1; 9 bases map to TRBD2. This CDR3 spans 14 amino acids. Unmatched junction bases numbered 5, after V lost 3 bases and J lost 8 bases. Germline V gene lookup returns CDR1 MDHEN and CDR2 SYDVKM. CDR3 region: CASSFLAGTDEQFF. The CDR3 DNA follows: TGTGCCAGCAGTTTTCTAGCGGGAACGGATGAGCAGTTCTTC.

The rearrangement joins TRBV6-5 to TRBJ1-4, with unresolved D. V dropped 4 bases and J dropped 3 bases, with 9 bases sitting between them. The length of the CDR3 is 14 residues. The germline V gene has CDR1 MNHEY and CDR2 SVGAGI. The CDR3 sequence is CASSSEWANEKLFF. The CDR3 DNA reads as TGTGCCAGCAGTTCGGAGTGGGCTAATGAAAAACTGTTTTTT.

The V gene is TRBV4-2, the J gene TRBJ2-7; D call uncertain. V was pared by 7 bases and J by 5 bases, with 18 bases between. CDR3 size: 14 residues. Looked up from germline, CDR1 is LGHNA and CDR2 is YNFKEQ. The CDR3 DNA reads TGTGCCAGCAAGGGCAGCCCCGAATCCGACGAGCAGTACTTC. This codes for CASKGSPESDEQYF.

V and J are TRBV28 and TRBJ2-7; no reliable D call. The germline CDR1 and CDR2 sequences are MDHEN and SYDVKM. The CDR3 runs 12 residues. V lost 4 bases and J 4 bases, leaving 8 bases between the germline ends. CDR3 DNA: TGTGCCAGCAGTTCGAAGAATTACGAGCAGTACTTC. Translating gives CASSSKNYEQYF.

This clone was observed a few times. The DNA for the CDR3 is TGCGCCAGCAGTGAAGGAGTCTACTACGAGCAGTACTTC. Translation: CASSEGVYYEQYF. V is TRBV10-2 and J is TRBJ2-7; unclear D gene. Germline CDR1 WSHSY, CDR2 SAAADI. This CDR3 is built from 13 residues. Trimming took 3 bases from V and 3 from J, leaving 9 bases between them.

CDR3 sequence: CASSLVGGSGQPQHF. The CDR3 DNA is TGCGCCAGCAGCTTGGTGGGGGGTTCAGGTCAGCCCCAGCATTTT. This rearrangement joins TRBV5-1 to TRBJ1-5; perhaps TRBD1 as D (5 bases). Per the germline V gene, CDR1 is SGHRS and CDR2 is YFSETQ. The V end was cut by 0 bases, the J end by 6 bases, with 13 bases between. CDR3 size: 15 residues.

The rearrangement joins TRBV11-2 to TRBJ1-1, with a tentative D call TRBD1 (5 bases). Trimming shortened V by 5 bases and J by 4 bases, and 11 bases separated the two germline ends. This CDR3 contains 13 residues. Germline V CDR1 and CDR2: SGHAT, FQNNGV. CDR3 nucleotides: TGTGCCAGCAGCCCGGGGCTCAGCACTGAAGCTTTCTTT. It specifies CASSPGLSTEAFF.

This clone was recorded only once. In nucleotides, the CDR3 is TGTGCTAGTGGTTTGGGACTCAATGATAAGCTAGGGGGCTACACCTTC. Protein product: CASGLGLNDKLGGYTF. This sequence joins TRBV12-5 and TRBJ1-2; no reliable D call. This CDR3 is built from 16 residues. Trimming removed 1 base at V and 8 bases at J, with 20 bases between. Germline CDR1 LGHNT, CDR2 FRNRAP.

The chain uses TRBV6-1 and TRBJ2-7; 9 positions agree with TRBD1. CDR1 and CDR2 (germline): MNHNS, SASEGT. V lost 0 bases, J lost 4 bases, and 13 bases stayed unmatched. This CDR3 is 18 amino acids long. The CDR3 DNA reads TGTGCCAGCAGTGAAGCGCTTCACGTGGGGACAGGGCTATACGAGCAGTACTTC. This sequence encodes CASSEALHVGTGLYEQYF.

CDR3 residues: CASRSGHEQFF. The CDR3 bases are TGTGCCAGCCGTTCGGGCCATGAGCAGTTCTTC. V and J are TRBV2 and TRBJ2-1; unclear D gene. V was cut by 8 bases and J by 8 bases, with 10 bases left in between. CDR3 length: 11 residues. The V gene's germline CDR1 is SNHLY and CDR2 FYNNEI.

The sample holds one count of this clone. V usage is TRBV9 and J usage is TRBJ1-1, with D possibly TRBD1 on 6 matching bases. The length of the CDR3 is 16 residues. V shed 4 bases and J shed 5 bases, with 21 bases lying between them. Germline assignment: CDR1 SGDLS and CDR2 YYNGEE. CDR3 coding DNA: TGTGCCAGCAGCATTTCGAATACAGGGCTGGGGACTGAAGCTTTCTTT. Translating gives CASSISNTGLGTEAFF.

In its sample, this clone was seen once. The CDR3 sequence: CASSLGAGEYEQYF. DNA of the CDR3: TGTGCCAGCAGCTTAGGAGCGGGAGAATACGAGCAGTACTTC. The chain carries TRBV7-9 and TRBJ2-7, with TRBD2 matching over 8 bases. The CDR3 loop spans 14 amino acids. The germline CDR1 and CDR2 sequences are SEHNR and FQNEAQ (reference sequence). V shed 1 base and J 4 bases; nucleotides not matched to a gene: 3.

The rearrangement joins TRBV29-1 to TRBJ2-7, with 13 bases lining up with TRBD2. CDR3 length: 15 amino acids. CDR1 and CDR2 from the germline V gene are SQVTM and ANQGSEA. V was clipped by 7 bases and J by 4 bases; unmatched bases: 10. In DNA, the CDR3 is TGCAGCGCCCTGAGGGAGACTAGCGGGAGGTACGAGCAGTACTTC. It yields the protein CSALRETSGRYEQYF.

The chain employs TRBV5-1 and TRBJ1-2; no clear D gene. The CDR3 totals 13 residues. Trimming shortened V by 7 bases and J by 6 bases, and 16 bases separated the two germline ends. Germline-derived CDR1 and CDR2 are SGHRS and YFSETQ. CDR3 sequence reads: CASSPEYMDGYTF. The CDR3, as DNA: TGCGCCAGCTCTCCCGAGTATATGGATGGCTACACCTTC.

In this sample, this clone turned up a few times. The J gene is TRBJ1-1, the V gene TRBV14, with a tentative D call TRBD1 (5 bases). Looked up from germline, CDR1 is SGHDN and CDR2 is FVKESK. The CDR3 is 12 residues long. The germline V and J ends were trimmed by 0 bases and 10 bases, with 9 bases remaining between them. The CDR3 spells CASSQEGEGAFF. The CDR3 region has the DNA TGTGCCAGCAGCCAAGAGGGGGAAGGAGCTTTCTTT. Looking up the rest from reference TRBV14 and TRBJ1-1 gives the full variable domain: EAGVTQFPSHSVIEKGQTVTLRCDPISGHDNLYWYRRVMGKEIKFLLHFVKESKQDESGMPNNRFLAERTGGTYSTLKVQPAELEDSGVYFCASSQEGEGAFFGQGTRLTVV.

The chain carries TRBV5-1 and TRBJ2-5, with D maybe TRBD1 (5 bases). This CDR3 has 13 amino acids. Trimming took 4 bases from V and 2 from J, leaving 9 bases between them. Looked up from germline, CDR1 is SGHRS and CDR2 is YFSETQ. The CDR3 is CASSQGHQETQYF. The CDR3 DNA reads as TGCGCCAGCAGCCAAGGACATCAAGAGACCCAGTACTTC. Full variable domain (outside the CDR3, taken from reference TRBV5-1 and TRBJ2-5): KAGVTQTPRYLIKTRGQQVTLSCSPISGHRSVSWYQQTPGQGLQFLFEYFSETQRNKGNFPGRFSGRQFSNSRSEMNVSTLELGDSALYLCASSQGHQETQYFGPGTRLLVL.

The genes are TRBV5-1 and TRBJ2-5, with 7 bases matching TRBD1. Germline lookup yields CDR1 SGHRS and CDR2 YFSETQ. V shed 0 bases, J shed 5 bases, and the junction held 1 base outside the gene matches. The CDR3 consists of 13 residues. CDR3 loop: CASSLETGETQYF. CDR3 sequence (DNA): TGCGCCAGCAGCTTGGAGACAGGGGAGACCCAGTACTTC.

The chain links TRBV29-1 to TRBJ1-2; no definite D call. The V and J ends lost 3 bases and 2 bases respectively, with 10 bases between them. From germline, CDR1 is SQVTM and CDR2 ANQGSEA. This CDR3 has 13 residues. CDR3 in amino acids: CSVDTDHNYGYTF. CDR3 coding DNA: TGCAGCGTTGACACAGATCACAACTATGGCTACACCTTC.

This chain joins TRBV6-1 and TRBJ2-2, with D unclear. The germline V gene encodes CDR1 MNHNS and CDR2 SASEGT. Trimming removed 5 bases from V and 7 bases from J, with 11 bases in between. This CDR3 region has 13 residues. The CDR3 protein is CASSQVSNGELFF. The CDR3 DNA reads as TGTGCCAGCAGTCAGGTATCTAACGGGGAGCTGTTTTTT.

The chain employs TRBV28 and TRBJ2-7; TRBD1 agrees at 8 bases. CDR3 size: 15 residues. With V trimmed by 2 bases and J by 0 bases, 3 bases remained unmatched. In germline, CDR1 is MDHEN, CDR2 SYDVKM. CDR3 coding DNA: TGTGCCAGCAGTTTAACCGGACAGGGCTCCTACGAGCAGTACTTC. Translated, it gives CASSLTGQGSYEQYF.

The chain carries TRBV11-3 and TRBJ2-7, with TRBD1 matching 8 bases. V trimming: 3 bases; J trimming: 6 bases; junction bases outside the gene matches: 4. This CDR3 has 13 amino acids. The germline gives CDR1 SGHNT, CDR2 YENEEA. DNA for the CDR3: TGTGCCAGCAGCTTCCGGACAGGGTCCGAGCAGTACTTC. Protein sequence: CASSFRTGSEQYF.

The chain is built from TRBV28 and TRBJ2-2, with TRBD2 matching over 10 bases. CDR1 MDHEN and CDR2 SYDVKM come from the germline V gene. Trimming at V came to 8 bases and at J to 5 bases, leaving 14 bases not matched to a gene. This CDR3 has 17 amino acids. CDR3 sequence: CASSRDTGTSVTGELFF. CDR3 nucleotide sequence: TGTGCCAGCTCCCGGGACACCGGGACTAGCGTAACCGGGGAGCTGTTTTTT.